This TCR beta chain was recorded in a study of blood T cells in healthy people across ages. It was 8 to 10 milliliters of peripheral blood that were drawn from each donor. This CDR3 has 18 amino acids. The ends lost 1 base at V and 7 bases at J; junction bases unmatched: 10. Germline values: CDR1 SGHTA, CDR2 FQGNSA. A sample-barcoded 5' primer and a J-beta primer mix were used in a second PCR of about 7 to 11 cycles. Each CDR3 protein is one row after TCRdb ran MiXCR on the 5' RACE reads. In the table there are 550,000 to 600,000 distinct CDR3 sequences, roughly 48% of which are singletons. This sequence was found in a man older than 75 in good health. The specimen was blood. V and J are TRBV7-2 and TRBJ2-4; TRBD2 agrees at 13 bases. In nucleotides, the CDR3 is TGTGCCAGCAGCTTAGGGGTTCGGACTAGCGGGAGTATTAACATTCAGTACTTC. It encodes CASSLGVRTSGSINIQYF.